This T cell receptor beta chain derives from a study of shared T cell receptors in the human thymus. Clones were sequenced by immunoSEQ multiplex PCR, and TCRdb holds only the in-frame ones, with some missing. Of approximately 580,000 clones in the sample, approximately 80% were seen once. Germline V lookup: CDR1 MGHRA, CDR2 YSYEKL. V trimming: 6 bases; J trimming: 6 bases; junction bases outside the gene matches: 10. CDR3 length: 17 residues. This sample was also put to use in a study of human thymus T cells. That investigation notes: Both thymic and peripheral blood repertoires showed apparently biased V and J usage.

This TCR was sampled from a boy in the first two years of life with a congenital heart defect. The sample consisted of thymocytes. The chain recombines TRBV4-1 with TRBJ2-1; 14 bases align to TRBD2. CDR3 coding DNA: TGCGCCAGCAGGGCCGGGACTAGCGGGAGAAAAAGCAATGAGCAGTTCTTC. Translation gives CASRAGTSGRKSNEQFF.